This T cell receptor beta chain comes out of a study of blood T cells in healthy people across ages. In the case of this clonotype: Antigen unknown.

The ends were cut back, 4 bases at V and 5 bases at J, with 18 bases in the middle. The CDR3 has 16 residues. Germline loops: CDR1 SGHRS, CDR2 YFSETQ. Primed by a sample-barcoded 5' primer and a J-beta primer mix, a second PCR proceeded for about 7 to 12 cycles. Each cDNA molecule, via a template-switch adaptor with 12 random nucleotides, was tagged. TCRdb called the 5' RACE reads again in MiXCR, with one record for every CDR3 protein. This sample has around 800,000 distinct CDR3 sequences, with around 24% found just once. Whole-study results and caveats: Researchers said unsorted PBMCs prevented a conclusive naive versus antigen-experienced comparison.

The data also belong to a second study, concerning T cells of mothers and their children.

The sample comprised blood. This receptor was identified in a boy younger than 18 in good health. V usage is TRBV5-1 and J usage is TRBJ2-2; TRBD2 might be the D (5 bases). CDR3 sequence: CASSPVGELRTGELFF. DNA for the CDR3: TGCGCCAGCAGCCCCGTCGGGGAGTTGAGGACCGGGGAGCTGTTTTTT. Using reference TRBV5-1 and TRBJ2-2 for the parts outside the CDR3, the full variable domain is KAGVTQTPRYLIKTRGQQVTLSCSPISGHRSVSWYQQTPGQGLQFLFEYFSETQRNKGNFPGRFSGRQFSNSRSEMNVSTLELGDSALYLCASSPVGELRTGELFFGEGSRLTVL.